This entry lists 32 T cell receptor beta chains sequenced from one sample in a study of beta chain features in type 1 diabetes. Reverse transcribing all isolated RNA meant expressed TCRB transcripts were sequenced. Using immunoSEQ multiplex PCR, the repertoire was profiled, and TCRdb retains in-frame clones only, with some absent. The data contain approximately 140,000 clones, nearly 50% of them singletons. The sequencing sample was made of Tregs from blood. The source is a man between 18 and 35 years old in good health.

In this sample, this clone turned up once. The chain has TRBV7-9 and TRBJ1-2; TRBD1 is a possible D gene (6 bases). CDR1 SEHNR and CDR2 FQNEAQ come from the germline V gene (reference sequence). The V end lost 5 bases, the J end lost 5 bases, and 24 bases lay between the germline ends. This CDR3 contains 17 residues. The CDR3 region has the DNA TGTGCCAGCAGCCGCCAGTACACTGGAGCCACAGGGTATGGCTACACCTTC. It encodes CASSRQYTGATGYGYTF.

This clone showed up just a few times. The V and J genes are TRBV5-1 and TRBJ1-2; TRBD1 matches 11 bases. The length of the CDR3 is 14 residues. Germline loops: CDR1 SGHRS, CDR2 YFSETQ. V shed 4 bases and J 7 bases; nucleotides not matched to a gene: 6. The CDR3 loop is CASSAGQGATGYTF. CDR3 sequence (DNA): TGCGCCAGCAGCGCCGGACAGGGGGCGACTGGCTACACCTTC.

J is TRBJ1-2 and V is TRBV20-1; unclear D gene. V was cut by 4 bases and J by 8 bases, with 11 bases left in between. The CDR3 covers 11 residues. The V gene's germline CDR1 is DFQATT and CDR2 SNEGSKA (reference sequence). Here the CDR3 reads CSATRTGGYTF. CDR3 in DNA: TGCAGTGCTACACGGACGGGGGGCTACACCTTC.

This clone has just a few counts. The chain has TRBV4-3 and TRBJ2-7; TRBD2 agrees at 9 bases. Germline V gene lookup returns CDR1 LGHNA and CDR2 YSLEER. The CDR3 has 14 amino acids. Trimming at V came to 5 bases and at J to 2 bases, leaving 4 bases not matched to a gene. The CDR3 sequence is CASSSGLATYEQYF. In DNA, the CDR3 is TGCGCCAGCAGCTCGGGACTAGCAACCTACGAGCAGTACTTC.

In DNA, the CDR3 is TGTGCCAGCAGCCAATCCGGACAGACTAACTATGGCTACACCTTC. Encoded protein: CASSQSGQTNYGYTF. The V call is TRBV4-2, the J call TRBJ1-2, with D tentatively TRBD1 (6 bases). V lost 2 bases and J 0 bases, leaving 10 bases between the germline ends. The CDR3 has 15 amino acids. Germline V gives CDR1 LGHNA, CDR2 YNFKEQ.

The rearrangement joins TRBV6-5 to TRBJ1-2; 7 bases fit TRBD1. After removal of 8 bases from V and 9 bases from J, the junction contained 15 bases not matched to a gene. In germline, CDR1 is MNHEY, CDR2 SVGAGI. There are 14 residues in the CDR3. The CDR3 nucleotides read TGTGCCAGCTGGAGGACAGGAGATGGATCGAGCTACACCTTC. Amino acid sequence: CASWRTGDGSSYTF.

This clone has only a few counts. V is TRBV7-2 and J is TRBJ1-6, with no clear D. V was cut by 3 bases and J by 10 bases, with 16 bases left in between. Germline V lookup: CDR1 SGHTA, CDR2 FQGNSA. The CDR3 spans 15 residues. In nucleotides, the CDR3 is TGTGCCAGCAGCTTGATGGCCCGCGGCCGATCACCCCTCCACTTT. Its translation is CASSLMARGRSPLHF.

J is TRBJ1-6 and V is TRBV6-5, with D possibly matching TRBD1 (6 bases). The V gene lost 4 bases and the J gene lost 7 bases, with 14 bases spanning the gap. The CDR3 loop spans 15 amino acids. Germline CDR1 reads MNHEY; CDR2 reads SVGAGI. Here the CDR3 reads CASSLFGQPNSPLHF. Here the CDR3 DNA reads TGTGCCAGCAGTTTATTCGGACAGCCCAATTCACCCCTCCACTTT.

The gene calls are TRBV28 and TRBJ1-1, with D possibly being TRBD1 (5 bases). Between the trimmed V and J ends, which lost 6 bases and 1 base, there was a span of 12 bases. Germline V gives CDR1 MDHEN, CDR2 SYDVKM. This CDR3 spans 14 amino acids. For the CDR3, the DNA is TGTGCCAGCAGGTTCGCAGGGCGGAACACTGAAGCTTTCTTT. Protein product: CASRFAGRNTEAFF.

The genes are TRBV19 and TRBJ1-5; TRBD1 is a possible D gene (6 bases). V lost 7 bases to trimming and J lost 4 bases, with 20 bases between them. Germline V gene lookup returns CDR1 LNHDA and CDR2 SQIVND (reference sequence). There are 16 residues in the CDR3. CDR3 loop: CASTPAGEWTNQPQHF. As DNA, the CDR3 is TGTGCCAGTACCCCTGCAGGGGAGTGGACTAATCAGCCCCAGCATTTT.

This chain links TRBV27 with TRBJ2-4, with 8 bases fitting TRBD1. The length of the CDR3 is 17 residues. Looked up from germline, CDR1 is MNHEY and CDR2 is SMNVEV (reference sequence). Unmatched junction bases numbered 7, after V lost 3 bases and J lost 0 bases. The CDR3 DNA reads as TGTGCCAGCAGTTTGCGGACAGGGCCCCTAGCCAAAAACATTCAGTACTTC. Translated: CASSLRTGPLAKNIQYF.

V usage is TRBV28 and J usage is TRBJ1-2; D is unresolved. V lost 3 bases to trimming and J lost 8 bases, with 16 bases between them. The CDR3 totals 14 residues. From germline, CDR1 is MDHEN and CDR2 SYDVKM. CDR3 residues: CASSFGRSGWGYTF. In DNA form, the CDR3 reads TGTGCCAGCAGTTTCGGCAGGTCGGGGTGGGGCTACACCTTC.

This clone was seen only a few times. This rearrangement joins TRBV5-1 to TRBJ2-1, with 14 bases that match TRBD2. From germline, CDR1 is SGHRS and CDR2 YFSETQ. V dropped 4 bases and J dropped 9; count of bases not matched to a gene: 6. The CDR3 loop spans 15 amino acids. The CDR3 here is CASSGLAGGSGEQFF. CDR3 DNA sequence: TGCGCCAGCAGCGGACTAGCGGGAGGCTCCGGTGAGCAGTTCTTC.

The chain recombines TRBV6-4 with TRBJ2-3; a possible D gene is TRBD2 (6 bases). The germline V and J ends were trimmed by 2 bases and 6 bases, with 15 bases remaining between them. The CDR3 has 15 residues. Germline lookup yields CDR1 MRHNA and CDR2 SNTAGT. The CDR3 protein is CASSDTAGSLDTQYF. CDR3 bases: TGTGCCAGCAGTGACACCGCGGGGTCCCTTGATACGCAGTATTTT.

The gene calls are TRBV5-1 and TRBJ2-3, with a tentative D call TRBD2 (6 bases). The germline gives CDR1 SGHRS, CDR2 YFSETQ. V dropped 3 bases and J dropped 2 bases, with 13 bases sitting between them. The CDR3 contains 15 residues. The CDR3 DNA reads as TGCGCCAGCAGCTCCTCCGGGACTGTCACAGATACGCAGTATTTT. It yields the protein CASSSSGTVTDTQYF.

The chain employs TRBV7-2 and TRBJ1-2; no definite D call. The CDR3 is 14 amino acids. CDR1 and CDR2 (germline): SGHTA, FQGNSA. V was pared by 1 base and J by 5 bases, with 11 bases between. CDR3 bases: TGTGCCAGCAGCTTAGGTACGGGAACTTATGGCTACACCTTC. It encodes CASSLGTGTYGYTF.

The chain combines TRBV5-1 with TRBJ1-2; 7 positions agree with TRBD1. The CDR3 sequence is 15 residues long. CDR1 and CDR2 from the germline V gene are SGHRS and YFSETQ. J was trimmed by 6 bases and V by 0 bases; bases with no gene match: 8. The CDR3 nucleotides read TGCGCCAGCAGCTTGGGGACAGGCCCAGGGAATGGCTACACCTTC. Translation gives CASSLGTGPGNGYTF.

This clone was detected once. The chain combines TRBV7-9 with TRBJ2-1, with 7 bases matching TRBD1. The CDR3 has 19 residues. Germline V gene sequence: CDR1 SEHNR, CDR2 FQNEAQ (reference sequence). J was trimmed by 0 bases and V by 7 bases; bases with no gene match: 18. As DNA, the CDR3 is TGTGCCAGCACCTCCCCGCGAGGACAGGTGGCCTTCTCCTACAATGAGCAGTTCTTC. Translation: CASTSPRGQVAFSYNEQFF.

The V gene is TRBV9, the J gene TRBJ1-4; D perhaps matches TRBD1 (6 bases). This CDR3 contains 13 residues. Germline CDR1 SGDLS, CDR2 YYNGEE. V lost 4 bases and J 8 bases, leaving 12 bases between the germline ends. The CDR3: CASSLGQQEKLFF. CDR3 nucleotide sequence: TGTGCCAGCAGCCTCGGACAGCAGGAAAAACTGTTTTTT.

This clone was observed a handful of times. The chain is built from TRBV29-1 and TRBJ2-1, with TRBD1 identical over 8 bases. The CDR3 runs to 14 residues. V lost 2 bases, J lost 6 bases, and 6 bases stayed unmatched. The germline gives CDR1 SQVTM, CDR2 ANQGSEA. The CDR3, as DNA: TGCAGCGTTGAAAGGCAGGGGGCGCCCAATGAGCAGTTCTTC. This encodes CSVERQGAPNEQFF.

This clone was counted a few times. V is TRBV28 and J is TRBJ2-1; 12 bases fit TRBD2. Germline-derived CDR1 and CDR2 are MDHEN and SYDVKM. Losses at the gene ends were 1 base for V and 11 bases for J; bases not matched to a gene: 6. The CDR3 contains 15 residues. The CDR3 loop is CASSLSGTSGPKQFF. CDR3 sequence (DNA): TGTGCCAGCAGTTTATCCGGGACTAGCGGGCCCAAGCAGTTCTTC.

CDR3 nucleotide sequence: TGTGCCAGCAGCTTAGATCTGGCAGGGAGGGACACTGAAGCTTTCTTT. Residues: CASSLDLAGRDTEAFF. The rearrangement links TRBV11-2 to TRBJ1-1, with D possibly matching TRBD1 (5 bases). V shed 0 bases and J shed 3 bases, with 14 bases lying between them. Germline CDR1 SGHAT, CDR2 FQNNGV. This CDR3 comprises 16 residues.

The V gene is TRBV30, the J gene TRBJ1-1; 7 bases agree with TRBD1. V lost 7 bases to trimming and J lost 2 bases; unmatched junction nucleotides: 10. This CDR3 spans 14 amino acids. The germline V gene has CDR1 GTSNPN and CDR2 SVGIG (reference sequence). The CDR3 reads CALSTRGSNTEAFF. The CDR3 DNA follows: TGTGCCTTGTCGACCAGGGGGTCAAACACTGAAGCTTTCTTT.

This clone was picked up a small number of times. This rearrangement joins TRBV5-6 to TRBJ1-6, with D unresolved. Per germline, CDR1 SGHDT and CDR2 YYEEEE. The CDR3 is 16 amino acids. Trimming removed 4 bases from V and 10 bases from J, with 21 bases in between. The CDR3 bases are TGTGCCAGCAGCGCCTACTACACAGCGGGGTACTCACCCCTCCACTTT. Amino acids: CASSAYYTAGYSPLHF.

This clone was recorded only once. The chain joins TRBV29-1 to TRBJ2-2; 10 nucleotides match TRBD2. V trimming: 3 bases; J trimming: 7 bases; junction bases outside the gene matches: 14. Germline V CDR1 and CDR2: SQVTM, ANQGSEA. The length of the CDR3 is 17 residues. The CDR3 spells CSVDFSTSGIRVGELFF. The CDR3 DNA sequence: TGCAGCGTTGATTTTAGTACTAGCGGGATAAGGGTCGGGGAGCTGTTTTTT.

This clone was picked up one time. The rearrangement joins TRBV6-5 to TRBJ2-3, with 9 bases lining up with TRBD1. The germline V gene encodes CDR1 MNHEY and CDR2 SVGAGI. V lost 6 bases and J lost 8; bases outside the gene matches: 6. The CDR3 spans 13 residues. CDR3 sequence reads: CASRGTGFGTQYF. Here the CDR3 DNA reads TGTGCCAGCAGGGGGACAGGGTTCGGTACGCAGTATTTT.

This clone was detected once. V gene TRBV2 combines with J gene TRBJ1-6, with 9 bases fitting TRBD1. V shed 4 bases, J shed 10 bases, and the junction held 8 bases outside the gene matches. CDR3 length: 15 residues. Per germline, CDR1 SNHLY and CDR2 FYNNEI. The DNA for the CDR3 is TGTGCCAGCAGTGTGGACAGGGGATTTGGGTCACCCCTCCACTTT. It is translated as CASSVDRGFGSPLHF.

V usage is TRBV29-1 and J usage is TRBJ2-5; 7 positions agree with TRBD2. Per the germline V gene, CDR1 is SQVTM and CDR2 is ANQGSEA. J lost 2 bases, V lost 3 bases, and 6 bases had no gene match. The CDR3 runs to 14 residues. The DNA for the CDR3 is TGCAGCGTTGATAAAGCGGGGATTCAAGAGACCCAGTACTTC. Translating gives CSVDKAGIQETQYF. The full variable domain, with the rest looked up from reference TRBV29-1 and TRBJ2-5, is SAVISQKPSRDICQRGTSLTIQCQVDSQVTMMFWYRQQPGQSLTLIATANQGSEATYESGFVIDKFPISRPNLTFSTLTVSNMSPEDSSIYLCSVDKAGIQETQYFGPGTRLLVL.

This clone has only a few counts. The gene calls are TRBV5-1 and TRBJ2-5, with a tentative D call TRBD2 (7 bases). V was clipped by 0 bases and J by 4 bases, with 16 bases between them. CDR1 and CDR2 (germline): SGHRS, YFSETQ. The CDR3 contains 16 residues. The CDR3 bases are TGCGCCAGCAGCTTGGTCGGGGGGCCTCTTACAGAGACCCAGTACTTC. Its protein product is CASSLVGGPLTETQYF.

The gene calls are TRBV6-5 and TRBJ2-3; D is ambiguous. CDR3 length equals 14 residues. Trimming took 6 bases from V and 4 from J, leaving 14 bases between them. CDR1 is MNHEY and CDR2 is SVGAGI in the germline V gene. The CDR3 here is CASRESREADTQYF. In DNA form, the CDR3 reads TGTGCCAGCAGGGAAAGCCGTGAGGCAGATACGCAGTATTTT.

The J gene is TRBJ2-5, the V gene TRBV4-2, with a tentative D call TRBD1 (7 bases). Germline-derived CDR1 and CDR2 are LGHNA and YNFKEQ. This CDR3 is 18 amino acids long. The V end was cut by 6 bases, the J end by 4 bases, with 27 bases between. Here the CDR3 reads CASSRRQGRRVGGETQYF. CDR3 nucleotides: TGTGCCAGCAGTCGCAGACAGGGACGGAGGGTGGGAGGAGAGACCCAGTACTTC.

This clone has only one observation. CDR3 bases: TGTGCCAGCAGTGAGGGACAAGGCCTGGGGGTCTACGAGCAGTACTTC. This translates into CASSEGQGLGVYEQYF. V and J are TRBV28 and TRBJ2-7, with D tentatively TRBD1 (6 bases). Per the germline V gene, CDR1 is MDHEN and CDR2 is SYDVKM. The CDR3 has 16 amino acids. With 5 bases removed from V and 3 bases from J, the gap between germline ends came to 20 bases.